What follows is one T cell receptor beta chain and its context. Its antigen is still unknown. CDR3 size: 19 residues. Germline V gene lookup returns CDR1 SGHDN and CDR2 FVKESK. J gave up 4 bases and V 3 bases, and 14 bases lay outside the gene matches. These data belong to a study of shared clonotypes between healthy human individuals. Overall study: With ages of 18 to 49, the donors were a couple of women and three men. Study findings and constraints: Naive subsets generally had larger estimated richness than memory subsets.

Several immunoSEQ 96-well plates shared each subset's DNA, each plate a replicate. Repertoires were generated with immunoSEQ multiplex PCR, while TCRdb's copy carries only in-frame clones and drops some. The sample lists about 2.4 million clones, more than 80% occurring once. The sequencing input was naive CD4+ T cells sorted from blood. Subset given: CD45RA+ positively selected. V usage is TRBV14 and J usage is TRBJ2-3; TRBD2 aligns across 12 bases. The receptor was isolated from a man aged 18 to 29 in good health. The DNA of the CDR3 is TGTGCCAGCAGCCAGACTAGCGGGAGTAGGGTACGCGGGGCAGATACGCAGTATTTT. This translates into CASSQTSGSRVRGADTQYF.